This entry describes one T cell receptor (beta chain). The data originate from a study of cytomegalovirus exposure and HLA in healthy donors. The ends were cut back, 3 bases at V and 4 bases at J, with 7 bases in the middle. The CDR3 sequence is 12 residues long. Germline CDR1 PRHDT, CDR2 FYEKMQ (reference sequence). Here immunoSEQ multiplex PCR was the method, and the copy in TCRdb shows in-frame clones only, minus some. The sample comprises 60,000 or so clones, around 94% of which are singletons, and approximately 2.3% rests with the top ten. This sequence was found in a man between 18 and 29 years old in good health and CMV-seronegative. Sequenced: PBMCs. The chain employs TRBV13 and TRBJ2-7, with a tentative D call TRBD1 (6 bases). The CDR3 DNA reads as TGTGCCAGCAGCTTGGGGGCGTACGAGCAGTACTTC. Its translation is CASSLGAYEQYF.